Below, one T cell receptor beta chain is given with its context. Its target is unknown. These data originate in a study of T cell repertoires in cytomegalovirus infection. Looking at the study overall: It was recently identified HLA-C-restricted and well-studied HLA-B-restricted CMV epitopes that the study used. Public TCR beta signatures indicated both CMV infection and matching HLA type.

Study observations and caveats: Ex vivo responses were dominated by HLA-C-restricted CMV-specific TCR beta clonotypes. Identification of carriers of CMV plus the relevant HLA was achieved through cumulative public TCR beta family frequency.

CDR3 length: 15 amino acids. Germline assignment: CDR1 KGHSH and CDR2 LQKENI. V was pared by 3 bases and J by 8 bases, with 7 bases of the junction left unmatched. TCRdb redid the calling of the reads with MiXCR, one entry per CDR3 protein. The sample includes 830,000 or so distinct CDR3 sequences, approximately 29% seen only once; the top ten take around 12%. J is TRBJ1-4 and V is TRBV18; 9 bases are shared with TRBD1. The sequence came from a human donor in good health (CMV status not recorded). Some clones in this sample may be carry-over from other donors' samples. The sample in question was cultured CD8+ T cells from PBMCs, obtained from culture after CMV antigen stimulation. Here the CDR3 DNA reads TGTGCCAGCTCACCCGCCGGGACAGGGCACGAAAAACTGTTTTTT. This sequence encodes CASSPAGTGHEKLFF.